This is a list of T cell receptor beta chains from one sample in a study of cytomegalovirus exposure and HLA in healthy donors. Sequenced by immunoSEQ multiplex PCR; TCRdb stores in-frame clones only, minus some. Recorded for this sample: about 110,000 clones. Sequencing was carried out using PBMCs. These receptors were obtained from a young man in good health and CMV-seronegative. Each CDR3 is given with its conserved first and last residue. D genes are given only for firm matches.

J	D	V	CDR3	DNA
TRBJ2-7	.	TRBV30	CAWRGGPYEQYF	TGTGCCTGGAGGGGGGGGCCTTACGAGCAGTACTTC
TRBJ2-7	.	TRBV18	CASSPWEINEQYF	TGTGCCAGCTCGCCTTGGGAGATCAACGAGCAGTACTTC
TRBJ1-2	TRBD1	TRBV19	CASSIKGQGGYGYTF	TGTGCCAGTAGTATTAAGGGACAGGGTGGCTATGGCTACACCTTC
TRBJ2-7	TRBD1	TRBV2	CASSWDSSYEQYF	TGTGCCAGCAGTTGGGACAGCAGCTACGAGCAGTACTTC
TRBJ1-5	TRBD1	TRBV2	CASSPDRGNQPQHF	TGTGCCAGCAGCCCGGACAGGGGCAATCAGCCCCAGCATTTT
TRBJ2-1	TRBD2	TRBV9	CASSPWREQLSNEQFF	TGTGCCAGCAGCCCTTGGCGGGAGCAATTATCCAATGAGCAGTTCTTC
TRBJ1-1	.	TRBV9	CASSKTGMNTEAFF	TGTGCCAGCAGCAAAACAGGGATGAACACTGAAGCTTTCTTT
TRBJ2-7	TRBD2	TRBV10-2	CASMTSVSSYEQYF	TGCGCCAGTATGACTAGCGTGAGCTCCTACGAGCAGTACTTC
TRBJ2-1	TRBD2	TRBV5-1	CASSLDGGGRNEQFF	TGCGCCAGCAGCTTGGACGGGGGGGGCCGGAATGAGCAGTTCTTC
TRBJ1-1	.	TRBV27	CASSFPQTDEAFF	TGTGCCAGCAGTTTTCCTCAGACAGATGAAGCTTTCTTT
TRBJ2-7	TRBD2	TRBV5-1	CASSAGTSGYEQYF	TGCGCCAGCAGCGCCGGGACTAGCGGCTACGAGCAGTACTTC
TRBJ1-1	TRBD1	TRBV19	CASSITGQGGTEAFF	TGTGCCAGTAGTATTACGGGGCAGGGGGGCACTGAAGCTTTCTTT
TRBJ1-1	.	TRBV6-1	CASSVGQSNTEAFF	TGTGCCAGCAGCGTTGGACAGTCAAACACTGAAGCTTTCTTT
TRBJ2-5	TRBD1	TRBV29-1	CSVGLRTGEETQYF	TGCAGCGTTGGCCTGAGGACAGGGGAAGAGACCCAGTACTTC
TRBJ1-2	.	TRBV27	CASRGEEGYGYTF	TGTGCCAGCAGGGGGGAGGAGGGCTATGGCTACACCTTC
TRBJ2-5	.	TRBV27	CASSRRGQETQYF	TGTGCCAGCAGCCGTAGGGGTCAAGAGACCCAGTACTTC
TRBJ2-2	.	TRBV5-1	CASSLESGVVGTGELFF	TGCGCCAGCAGCTTGGAGTCCGGGGTTGTTGGGACCGGGGAGCTGTTTTTT
TRBJ2-5	TRBD2	TRBV7-6	CASSRSGEQETQYF	TGTGCCAGCAGCCGCAGCGGGGAACAAGAGACCCAGTACTTC
TRBJ2-7	TRBD1	TRBV6-5	CASSPRDRSYEQYF	TGTGCCAGCAGCCCACGGGACAGATCCTACGAGCAGTACTTC
TRBJ1-1	.	TRBV30	CACARTDTEAFF	TGTGCCTGCGCCCGGACAGACACTGAAGCTTTCTTT
TRBJ2-4	TRBD1	TRBV5-1	CASSVTGGDIQYF	TGCGCCAGCAGCGTGACAGGGGGTGACATTCAGTACTTC
TRBJ1-2	.	TRBV13	CASSLQGQSLVDYGYTF	TGTGCCAGCAGCTTACAAGGACAGTCCTTGGTCGACTATGGCTACACCTTC
TRBJ1-5	.	TRBV7-7	CASSLGAQGFCNQPQHF	TGTGCTAGCAGCTTAGGGGCACAGGGTTTTTGCAATCAGCCCCAGCATTTT
TRBJ1-1	.	TRBV18	CASSPGPLDTEAFF	TGTGCCAGCTCACCTGGGCCCCTGGACACTGAAGCTTTCTTT
TRBJ2-7	.	TRBV10-1	CASSDPLGEQYF	TGCGCCAGCAGCGACCCGCTAGGCGAGCAGTACTTC
TRBJ1-5	.	TRBV5-6	CASSLWGRGSSNQPQHF	TGTGCCAGCAGCTTGTGGGGGAGGGGCAGTTCCAATCAGCCCCAGCATTTT
TRBJ1-5	TRBD1	TRBV18	CASSLTGAYNQPQHF	TGTGCCAGCTCACTGACAGGGGCCTACAATCAGCCCCAGCATTTT
TRBJ2-2	.	TRBV19	CASTPIAGHGELFF	TGTGCCAGTACCCCCATCGCGGGCCACGGGGAGCTGTTTTTT
TRBJ2-7	.	TRBV28	CASTQPGGKVEQYF	TGTGCCAGCACCCAGCCAGGAGGCAAGGTCGAGCAGTACTTC
TRBJ1-2	TRBD1	TRBV19	CASRDGQGGSGYTF	TGTGCCAGTAGAGACGGACAGGGAGGGAGCGGCTACACCTTC
TRBJ1-1	TRBD1	TRBV7-3	CASSSPDRGNTEAFF	TGTGCCAGCAGCTCTCCGGACAGGGGGAACACTGAAGCTTTCTTT
TRBJ2-7	TRBD1	TRBV5-4	CASSTGFGTGDYEQYF	TGTGCCAGCAGCACGGGGTTCGGGACAGGGGACTACGAGCAGTACTTC
TRBJ1-2	TRBD1	TRBV28	CASSRTGGGGYTF	TGTGCCAGCAGCCGGACAGGGGGCGGAGGCTACACCTTC
TRBJ1-2	.	TRBV6-5	CASSYQGRSTNYGYTF	TGTGCCAGCAGTTACCAGGGAAGAAGTACAAACTATGGCTACACCTTC
TRBJ2-7	TRBD1	TRBV19	CASSSPTGGHYEQYF	TGTGCCAGTAGTTCCCCGACAGGGGGCCACTACGAGCAGTACTTC
TRBJ1-2	TRBD1	TRBV5-1	CASSFGGQGYGYTF	TGCGCCAGCAGCTTTGGTGGACAGGGGTATGGCTACACCTTC
TRBJ2-5	TRBD2	TRBV11-2	CASSYLAGPQETQYF	TGTGCCAGCAGCTATCTAGCGGGGCCCCAAGAGACCCAGTACTTC
TRBJ2-7	TRBD1	TRBV6-5	CASSSGTGATYEQYF	TGTGCCAGCAGTTCCGGGACAGGGGCTACCTACGAGCAGTACTTC
TRBJ2-5	TRBD2	TRBV7-2	CASSSTPGTSSQTQYF	TGTGCCAGCAGCTCAACTCCCGGGACTAGTTCCCAGACCCAGTACTTC
TRBJ1-1	.	TRBV6-5	CASSRQNTEAFF	TGTGCCAGCAGTCGACAGAACACTGAAGCTTTCTTT
TRBJ2-5	TRBD2	TRBV18	CASSPGGAVGETQYF	TGTGCCAGCTCCCCGGGAGGGGCTGTAGGAGAGACCCAGTACTTC
TRBJ2-2	TRBD2	TRBV6-5	CASSYVAGGGTGELFF	TGTGCCAGCAGTTACGTAGCGGGAGGGGGCACCGGGGAGCTGTTTTTT
TRBJ2-1	.	TRBV7-9	CASSLAGPGDEQFF	TGTGCCAGCAGCTTAGCCGGGCCAGGGGATGAGCAGTTCTTC
TRBJ1-1	.	TRBV27	CASSLQGNTEAFF	TGTGCCAGCAGCCTACAGGGGAACACTGAAGCTTTCTTT
TRBJ2-1	.	TRBV5-1	CASSQPSDTGFQFF	TGCGCCAGCAGCCAGCCCTCCGATACGGGTTTTCAGTTCTTC
TRBJ1-5	.	TRBV18	CASSRRQGNQPQHF	TGTGCCAGCTCACGGCGACAGGGCAATCAGCCCCAGCATTTT
TRBJ2-7	.	TRBV10-3	CAISDNGRETGQYF	TGTGCCATCAGTGATAACGGCAGGGAGACAGGTCAGTACTTC
TRBJ2-2	.	TRBV19	CASSMRLAVTGELFF	TGTGCCAGTAGTATGCGGTTAGCCGTCACCGGGGAGCTGTTTTTT
TRBJ1-2	.	TRBV6-5	CASSPTGPLAGYTF	TGTGCCAGCAGCCCAACAGGGCCCTTGGCGGGCTACACCTTC
TRBJ1-2	TRBD1	TRBV15	CATSGFVTGDYGYTF	TGTGCCACCAGCGGATTTGTGACAGGGGACTATGGCTACACCTTC
TRBJ1-2	.	TRBV2	CASRSVRQSYYGYTF	TGTGCCAGCAGATCAGTAAGACAGAGCTACTATGGCTACACCTTC
TRBJ2-7	.	TRBV27	CASSPRQDTYEQYF	TGTGCCAGCAGTCCACGACAGGATACCTACGAGCAGTACTTC
TRBJ1-4	.	TRBV5-6	CASSWGGFRKEKLFF	TGTGCCAGCAGCTGGGGGGGATTTAGGAAGGAAAAACTGTTTTTT
TRBJ1-2	TRBD1	TRBV6-1	CASSGTPDRDRASYTF	TGTGCCAGCAGTGGAACGCCGGACAGGGATAGAGCTAGCTACACCTTC
TRBJ2-1	TRBD2	TRBV14	CASSLSGRTANEQFF	TGTGCCAGCAGCCTAAGCGGGAGGACGGCCAATGAGCAGTTCTTC